Here is one T cell receptor (beta chain) with its context. There is no known antigen for this receptor. Per-base quality was not reported, and no clone a single base away is much larger than it. The sequencing machine was an Illumina NovaSeq 6000. cDNA libraries for TCRalpha and TCRbeta were prepared by 5'RACE using constant-segment primers, with sample barcodes and unique molecular identifiers added. Trizol reagent was used to extract RNA from every sample. Library amplification was performed in two PCR steps, and a second sample barcode and Illumina TruSeq adapters were introduced in the second step. Libraries were sequenced on an Illumina NovaSeq with 2 x 150 bp paired-end reads. Processing in the source paper ran as follows. Demultiplexing of reads and collapsing into UMI-guided consensus sequences were performed with migec v1.2.7. Using mixcr v2.1.11, the UMI consensuses were aligned to TRA and TRB V and J templates and assembled into clonotypes. A clonotype was counted as expanded or contracted only if both edgeR and NoisET called the change significant, with noise models trained on biological replicates. For edgeR calls, a false discovery rate-adjusted p below 0.01 and a log2 fold-change threshold of 1 were applied. As an exploratory analysis of dynamics, max-normalized trajectories of the 1000 most abundant clonotypes were examined with PCA combined with hierarchical clustering. Separately sequenced CD4+ and CD8+ repertoires were used to assign the CD4 or CD8 phenotype of responding clones. Using fastp at Q25 and MiXCR, TCRdb reprocessed the public reads and kept productive beta chains. Each record represents a unique CDR3 protein, reported with the most common genes and DNA among its rows. What appears here as the V and J calls and clone size reflects TCRdb's work, not the paper's. The sample profile shows about 150,000 distinct CDR3 sequences; over 15% of them were found once. Of the sample, 2% to 2.5% falls within the top ten clones.

This entry is derived from a study of T-cell memory formation after mild COVID-19 (dated by TCRdb to about 2021). Study-wide context: Most TCR sequence clusters were specific to one of the two donors. In a couple of donors, T-cell clones that expanded and contracted after mild COVID-19 were tracked by sequencing TCRalpha and TCRbeta repertoires over time. Two young, previously healthy adult volunteers made up the cohort, one male and one female. The investigation overall reported the following: Balanced CD4/CD8 phenotypes were observed for clones contracting from day 15 to 85, whereas a bias towards CD4+ was observed for a second wave of clones expanding from day 15 to 37. Contracting CD4+ clones turned up mainly in the CM and EM memory subsets, whereas EMRA was where CD8+ clones were enriched. Only a couple of mild cases were covered by the study, and larger cohorts that include severe cases with pre-infection samples were considered necessary. SARS-CoV-2 specificity of the second-wave clones peaking on day 37 was not confirmed. Some responding clones were found in pre-infection memory, which suggests that pre-existing cross-reactive memory T cells took part in the SARS-CoV-2 response.

Reading from cysteine to phenylalanine, the CDR3 counts 14 amino acids. The sequence is cut down to CDR3 DNA, 42 bases in frame from base 1. Based on the germline V gene, the CDR1 and CDR2 sequences are SGHTA and FQGNSA. Trimming leaves V shorter by 1 base and J shorter by 8 bases, with the junction holding 4 bases beyond the gene matches. PBMCs were isolated by Ficoll-Paque density gradient centrifugation. The material sequenced was PBMCs or a T cell subset sorted from them (not recorded which). The chain links TRBV7-2 with TRBJ2-1; 8 central nucleotides agree with TRBD2. The sequence derives from an adult woman who had mild COVID-19 (a few samples of this study predate the infection). The sample titles of this study are shuffled in the database, so cell type and time point are left out; the donor was told from shared clones. Read as DNA, the sequence is TGTGCCAGCAGCTTAGGACTAGCGATGGATGAGCAGTTCTTC. Its protein product is CASSLGLAMDEQFF.